The rows below give T cell receptor beta chains drawn from one sample of a study of T-cell reconstitution after alpha-beta-depleted transplantation in children. From the PCR reads, TCRdb called clonotypes with MiXCR, one entry per CDR3 protein. The sample has around 580,000 distinct CDR3 sequences; 27% are singletons. The sample was PBMCs, taken before TCRalphabeta/CD19-depleted stem cell transplant. All receptors derive from a boy in the first two years of life with Wiskott-Aldrich syndrome, due to receive a stem cell transplant. Both conserved end residues are part of each CDR3. A D gene is named only where the DNA matches it firmly. A row's size may be missing; if present it is once, few, many or a size class.

j_gene | v_gene | abundance | d_gene | CDR3aa | CDR3nt
TRBJ2-5 | TRBV12-3/TRBV12-4 | few | TRBD1 | CASSRDRGTGTQYF | TGTGCCAGCAGCCGGGACAGGGGGACCGGGACCCAGTACTTC
TRBJ2-1 | TRBV24-1 | NA | NA | CATSDFEGNEQFF | TGTGCCACCAGTGATTTTGAGGGGAATGAGCAGTTCTTC
TRBJ2-1 | TRBV9 | few | TRBD2 | CASSVGLSGSYNEQFF | TGTGCCAGCAGCGTAGGGCTTAGCGGGAGCTACAATGAGCAGTTCTTC
TRBJ2-1 | TRBV5-1 | NA | NA | CASSIDPGLIGRDNEQFF | TGCGCCAGCAGCATAGACCCGGGACTCATCGGCCGAGACAATGAGCAGTTCTTC
TRBJ2-1 | TRBV5-1 | few | TRBD2 | CASTSGSTTHNEQFF | TGCGCCAGCACTAGCGGGAGTACGACACACAATGAGCAGTTCTTC
TRBJ1-2 | TRBV29-1 | few | NA | CSVEGPDGIYGYTF | TGCAGCGTTGAAGGACCCGACGGGATCTATGGCTACACCTTC
TRBJ1-2 | TRBV5-1 | NA | NA | CASSLGPFGAGYGYTF | TGCGCCAGCAGCTTGGGCCCCTTTGGAGCGGGCTATGGCTACACCTTC
TRBJ2-3 | TRBV3-1 | NA | NA | CASSRRDKQGIITDTQYF | TGTGCCAGCAGCCGGCGTGATAAACAGGGAATTATCACAGATACGCAGTATTTT
TRBJ2-1 | TRBV7-9 | NA | NA | CASSLMVREQFF | TGTGCCAGCAGCTTAATGGTTCGTGAGCAGTTCTTC
TRBJ2-1 | TRBV20-1 | few | NA | CITRAVSYNEQFF | TGCATCACAAGAGCTGTGTCCTACAATGAGCAGTTCTTC
TRBJ2-2 | TRBV5-1 | NA | NA | CASSHNSNTGELFF | TGCGCCAGCAGCCACAACTCGAACACCGGGGAGCTGTTTTTT
TRBJ1-1 | TRBV5-1 | NA | NA | CASSLSGPQNTEAFF | TGCGCCAGCAGCTTGTCCGGGCCACAGAACACTGAAGCTTTCTTT
TRBJ1-1 | TRBV12-3/TRBV12-4 | NA | TRBD1 | CASRSGTGGGNTEAFF | TGTGCCAGCAGGTCCGGGACAGGGGGGGGGAACACTGAAGCTTTCTTT
TRBJ2-6 | TRBV7-8 | few | NA | CASSPLGGSGANVLTF | TGTGCCAGCAGCCCACTTGGGGGATCTGGGGCCAACGTCCTGACTTTC
TRBJ2-5 | TRBV29-1 | few | TRBD1 | CSVVTGAWGTQYF | TGCAGCGTGGTAACAGGGGCTTGGGGGACCCAGTACTTC
TRBJ1-6 | TRBV6-1 | NA | NA | CASRLTGTVDSPLHF | TGTGCCAGCAGACTTACAGGGACGGTAGATTCACCCCTCCACTTT
TRBJ1-4 | TRBV28 | NA | NA | CASRLYGVREKLFF | TGTGCCAGCAGACTCTACGGGGTTCGGGAAAAACTGTTTTTT
TRBJ2-1 | TRBV20-1 | NA | NA | CSAIQGYEQFF | TGCAGTGCGATTCAGGGTTATGAGCAGTTCTTC
TRBJ2-3 | TRBV2 | NA | NA | CASKSSSGTDTQYF | TGTGCCAGCAAAAGTAGTAGCGGCACAGATACGCAGTATTTT
TRBJ1-4 | TRBV7-2 | NA | NA | CASLDRASDEKLFF | TGTGCCAGCTTGGACCGGGCCTCGGATGAAAAACTGTTTTTT
TRBJ1-5 | TRBV6-1 | few | NA | CASSETGNQPQHF | TGTGCCAGCAGTGAAACGGGCAATCAGCCCCAGCATTTT
TRBJ2-1 | TRBV20-1 | NA | NA | CSAASGTSYNEQFF | TGCAGTGCTGCAAGCGGGACAAGCTACAATGAGCAGTTCTTC
TRBJ2-1 | TRBV20-1 | NA | TRBD2 | CSATPELSGRFYDEQFF | TGCAGTGCCACCCCGGAACTTAGCGGGAGGTTTTACGATGAGCAGTTCTTC
TRBJ2-2 | TRBV7-2 | NA | NA | CASGTSGELFF | TGTGCCAGCGGAACCTCCGGGGAGCTGTTTTTT
TRBJ2-1 | TRBV5-1 | NA | TRBD2 | CASSLLGLAGVNEQFF | TGCGCCAGCAGCTTGTTAGGCCTAGCGGGAGTCAATGAGCAGTTCTTC
TRBJ2-1 | TRBV24-1 | few | NA | CATSDLYYNEQFF | TGTGCCACCAGTGATTTGTATTACAATGAGCAGTTCTTC
TRBJ1-2 | TRBV11-2 | many | NA | CASSPGGRNYGYTF | TGTGCCAGCAGTCCAGGCGGACGGAACTATGGCTACACCTTC
TRBJ2-3 | TRBV20-1 | few | NA | CSVSRDTQYF | TGCAGTGTTTCAAGGGATACGCAGTATTTT
TRBJ1-5 | TRBV5-5 | once | TRBD1 | CASSLDLQGGWEPQHF | TGTGCCAGCAGCTTGGATCTGCAGGGGGGCTGGGAGCCCCAGCATTTT
TRBJ2-2 | TRBV20-1 | few | TRBD1 | CSASTGGTGELFF | TGCAGTGCATCGACAGGGGGGACCGGGGAGCTGTTTTTT
TRBJ2-7 | TRBV5-1 | few | TRBD2 | CASSSTGTSIPYEQYF | TGCGCCAGCAGCTCAACCGGGACTAGTATCCCCTACGAGCAGTACTTC
TRBJ1-1 | TRBV12-3/TRBV12-4 | NA | TRBD1 | CASRKTGAPLSEAFF | TGTGCCAGCAGGAAGACAGGGGCCCCCCTCTCCGAAGCTTTCTTT
TRBJ2-5 | TRBV27 | NA | NA | CASKGEYGPGLQETQYF | TGTGCCAGCAAAGGTGAATACGGGCCAGGACTCCAAGAGACCCAGTACTTC
TRBJ2-7 | TRBV20-1 | NA | NA | CSARDSGVFHEQYF | TGCAGTGCTAGAGATTCAGGGGTGTTCCACGAGCAGTACTTC
TRBJ2-5 | TRBV10-1 | few | TRBD2 | CASSESWLAGETQYF | TGCGCCAGCAGTGAGTCCTGGCTAGCGGGAGAGACCCAGTACTTC
TRBJ2-5 | TRBV15 | NA | TRBD2 | CATSGIAGGPETQYF | TGTGCCACCAGCGGAATAGCGGGAGGGCCGGAGACCCAGTACTTC
TRBJ2-1 | TRBV5-1 | NA | TRBD2 | CASRGGSFNNEQFF | TGCGCCAGCAGGGGCGGGAGTTTTAACAATGAGCAGTTCTTC
TRBJ2-2 | TRBV5-1 | NA | TRBD2 | CASRVRTSETGELFF | TGCGCCAGCAGGGTCCGGACTAGCGAGACCGGGGAGCTGTTTTTT
TRBJ2-6 | TRBV5-1 | NA | NA | CASSPLVSPRAGANVLTF | TGCGCCAGCAGCCCCCTCGTTTCTCCTCGGGCTGGGGCCAACGTCCTGACTTTC